This TCR beta chain comes out of a study of control samples from healthy donors and cancer patients. The CDR3 loop spans 14 amino acids. With 0 bases removed from V and 7 bases from J, the gap between germline ends came to 11 bases. Per germline, CDR1 SGHRS and CDR2 YFSETQ. Profiled with immunoSEQ multiplex PCR; TCRdb holds only in-frame clones, not every one. This sample has approximately 70,000 clones; approximately 80% occur once, and the top ten carry approximately 16%. The sequence came from a man between 45 and 60 years old in good health. This sequence joins TRBV5-1 and TRBJ2-1, with D perhaps TRBD2 (5 bases). Sequencing was carried out using blood. CDR3 DNA sequence: TGCGCCAGCAGCTTGGGCCCGTCGGGGAATGAGCAGTTCTTC. This translates into CASSLGPSGNEQFF.